A selection of T cell receptor beta chains follows, all from one sample in a study of cytomegalovirus exposure and HLA in healthy donors. The table came from immunoSEQ multiplex PCR; TCRdb's copy has only in-frame clones and leaves some out. The sample contains about 150,000 clones, about 85% of which appear only once. Sequencing was done on a sample of PBMCs. These TCRs come from a young man in good health and CMV-seropositive. Each CDR3 is given without its conserved first and last residue.

11 | TRBJ1-1 | TRBV6-6 | ASREGAVTEAF
15 | TRBJ2-3 | TRBV7-2 | ASSLRGGRAYTDTQY
12 | TRBJ2-7 | TRBV5-1 | ASSLDSTSYEQY
14 | TRBJ2-2 | TRBV5-1 | ASSYYSGASTGELF
11 | TRBJ2-1 | TRBV11-3 | ASSFGGNNEQF
12 | TRBJ2-1 | TRBV6-5 | ASSYGARGHEQF
13 | TRBJ1-5 | TRBV7-9 | ASSPGENSNQPQH
12 | TRBJ2-3 | TRBV5-1 | ASSPGGSADTQY
13 | TRBJ2-3 | TRBV5-4 | ASSQPGLAADTQY
13 | TRBJ2-1 | TRBV27 | ASSPRDRAYNEQF
12 | TRBJ2-1 | TRBV6-6 | ASSHRGGEDEQF
16 | TRBJ2-1 | TRBV2 | ASSETARTTRIYNEQF
12 | TRBJ2-7 | TRBV5-4 | ASSLKTGADEQY
10 | TRBJ1-2 | TRBV4-1 | ATRTGRDGYT
13 | TRBJ2-5 | TRBV11-3 | ASSLGRWAQETQY
13 | TRBJ2-1 | TRBV2 | ASSVRTSGTDEQF
15 | TRBJ2-4 | TRBV14 | ASSQLKGASTKNIQY
13 | TRBJ2-3 | TRBV7-2 | ASSPRLAGADTQY
11 | TRBJ1-5 | TRBV30 | AWGLQGFQPQH
12 | TRBJ2-4 | TRBV28 | ASSLPETRNIQY
10 | TRBJ1-4 | TRBV6-5 | ASGGSREKLF
11 | TRBJ1-1 | TRBV4-2 | ASSSRLNTEAF
12 | TRBJ1-3 | TRBV7-8 | ASSSYRAGNTIY
14 | TRBJ2-1 | TRBV27 | ASSPGMGHFGDEQF
14 | TRBJ2-7 | TRBV2 | ASRSTSGFGSYEQY
12 | TRBJ1-4 | TRBV5-1 | ASSSDSTNEKLF
13 | TRBJ1-3 | TRBV15 | ATSAGGRSGNTIY
12 | TRBJ2-7 | TRBV7-9 | ASSLGHAQDEQY
11 | TRBJ1-2 | TRBV19 | ASRADRFQGYT
12 | TRBJ1-1 | TRBV7-8 | ASSVQGSGTEAF
13 | TRBJ2-3 | TRBV10-3 | AISESSRSTDTQY
14 | TRBJ2-5 | TRBV15 | ATSSNLGLAGETQY
12 | TRBJ2-7 | TRBV18 | ASSPTRGYFEQY
14 | TRBJ2-1 | TRBV27 | ASSLYLAGLYNEQF
12 | TRBJ1-3 | TRBV5-6 | ASSPGGTGNTIY
14 | TRBJ2-2 | TRBV19 | ASTPTGQVNTGELF
14 | TRBJ1-2 | TRBV7-9 | ASSFLLNRALDGYT
12 | TRBJ2-5 | TRBV28 | ATIQGGVGETQY
9 | TRBJ1-1 | TRBV6-5 | ASPLNTEAF
14 | TRBJ2-2 | TRBV6-5 | ASSYSSTNPSGELF
13 | TRBJ2-7 | TRBV5-4 | ASSSAGLRSYEQY
11 | TRBJ2-1 | TRBV9 | ASSGLAMHEQF
13 | . | TRBV29-1 | SVEERDRADYEQY
15 | TRBJ1-5 | TRBV27 | ASRFPYSPGGRQPQH
15 | TRBJ2-7 | TRBV13 | ASSLRLAGLFSYEQY
12 | TRBJ2-3 | TRBV7-6 | ASSLASGGDTQY
11 | TRBJ1-1 | TRBV19 | ASSVIWDREAF
13 | TRBJ2-7 | TRBV9 | ASSSRSGTLYEQY
13 | TRBJ2-7 | TRBV9 | ASSVGAGVVYEQY
11 | TRBJ1-2 | TRBV18 | ASSPDREDGYT
13 | TRBJ1-4 | TRBV5-1 | ASSLTEDRDEKLF
12 | TRBJ2-1 | TRBV13 | ATTSVRTPNEQF
13 | TRBJ1-1 | TRBV9 | ASSVYTGASTEAF
11 | TRBJ2-1 | TRBV29-1 | SVLLATYNEQF